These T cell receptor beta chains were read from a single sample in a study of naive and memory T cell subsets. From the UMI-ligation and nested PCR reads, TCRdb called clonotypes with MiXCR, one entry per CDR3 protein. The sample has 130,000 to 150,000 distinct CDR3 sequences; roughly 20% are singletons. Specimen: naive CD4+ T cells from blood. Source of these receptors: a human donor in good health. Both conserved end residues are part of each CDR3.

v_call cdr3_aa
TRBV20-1 CSARASSGSSYEQYF
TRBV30 CAATRTVVNEQFF
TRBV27 CASSLEGLGGYTF
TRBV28 CASRSSGSTGELFF
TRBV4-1 CASSQVSFGGNEQFF
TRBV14 CASSPLGPMGQFF
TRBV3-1 CASSHRRGQGSDTQYF
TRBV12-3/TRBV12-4 CASSFGRDNYGYTF
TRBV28 CASSLSGDFYEQYF
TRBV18 CASSPPAEGSPLHF
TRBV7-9 CASSSLAGVGETQYF
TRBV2 CASRGNEQFF
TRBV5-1 CASTKTLGIGEKLFF
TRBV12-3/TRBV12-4 CASTLGRGVGETQYF
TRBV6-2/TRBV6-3 CASSSLLAGVAVGGEQFF
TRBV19 CASSISSSSGSIADTQYF
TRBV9 CASSLRGDGYEQYF
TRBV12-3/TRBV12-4 CASSFGLDSSYNEQFF
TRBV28 CASSFLSAVSYEQYF
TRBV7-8 CASSDPLAGVTYEQFF
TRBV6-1 CASSEGRVGYTEAFF
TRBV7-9 CASSLGVQDYYEQYF
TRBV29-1 CSVNHLNTEAFF
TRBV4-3 CASSQETGRNTEAFF
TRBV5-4 CASSLRGSSGNTIYF
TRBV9 CASSVGLAVNEQFF
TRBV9 CASSVEEGRGSYEQYF
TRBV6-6 CASRGRTADQPQHF
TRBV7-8 CASSLETAGQPQHF
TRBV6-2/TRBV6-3 CASDSGQGHTGELFF
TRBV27 CASSPFLVNSPLHF
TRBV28 CASSWTGASYEQYF
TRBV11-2 CASSLVATVSYNEQFF
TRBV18 CASSPPMVGDSEKLFF
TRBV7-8 CASSLRGRPGMNTEAFF
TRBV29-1 CSAKSSGSHLNEQFF
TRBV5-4 CASSLVGKTVSGELFF
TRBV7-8 CASSLLRGGYEQYF
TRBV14 CASSQDLTASQGGELFF
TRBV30 CAWRTGGETQYF
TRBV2 CASNPGWTEAFF
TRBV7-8 CASSLGRGSGHSGEQFF
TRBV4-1 CASSQVQSSYEQYF
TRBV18 CASSQNRAPSTDTQYF
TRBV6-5 CASSRDRRFYEQYF
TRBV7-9 CASSRLEATNEKLFF
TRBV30 CAWTGTGTYEQYF
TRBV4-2 CASSQGTGSDTDTQYF
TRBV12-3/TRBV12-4 CASSSGTSGSITGELFF
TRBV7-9 CASSVTGGRGYGYTF
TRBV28 CAVRSPLGTLNYGYTF
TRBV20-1 CSAREYSNQPQHF
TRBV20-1 CSASTSGRSGTDTQYF
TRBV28 CASSLGVYSYEQYF
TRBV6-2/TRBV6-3 CASSTGTSGQETQYF
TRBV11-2 CASSPGLAGGHVEQFF
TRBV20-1 CSAILHEQGLLNIQYF